The rows below give T cell receptor beta chains drawn from one sample of a study of blood T cell repertoires in COVID-19. The repertoire was sequenced with immunoSEQ multiplex PCR; TCRdb's copy has only in-frame clones and lacks some. The data hold 240,000 or so clones, with about 80% observed a single time. The material sequenced was peripheral blood. Receptors were obtained from a woman of 80 years or more with acute or convalescent COVID-19. The CDR3 runs from the conserved cysteine through the conserved F or W. Fields, in order: D gene, clone size, J gene, V gene, CDR3 DNA, CDR3 protein. The D gene is left open where the match is weak. Size tells how often a clone was seen (once, few, many) or the class of an expanded clone, and some rows leave it out.

>TRBD1|-|TRBJ1-4|TRBV4-1
TGCGCCAGCAGCGCCCTGGACAGGGATGAAAAACTGTTTTTT
CASSALDRDEKLFF
>-|once|TRBJ2-7|TRBV5-1
TGCGCCAGCAGCCCTCTTGCGGGGGCCGGTGGGGAGCAGTACTTC
CASSPLAGAGGEQYF
>TRBD1|-|TRBJ1-4|TRBV19
TGTGCCAGTAGTAGGACAGGTGGTAATGAAAAACTGTTTTTT
CASSRTGGNEKLFF
>-|-|TRBJ1-6|TRBV14
TGTGCCAGCAGCCAAGTCATGCAGGGTTGGTATTCACCCCTCCACTTT
CASSQVMQGWYSPLHF
>TRBD1|-|TRBJ1-6|TRBV4-1
TGCGCCAGCAGCCTCGACAGGGGGTTTAATTCACCCCTCCACTTT
CASSLDRGFNSPLHF
>-|-|TRBJ1-4|TRBV5-1
TGCGCCAGCAGCTTGGACGGGACACCTAATGAAAAACTGTTTTTT
CASSLDGTPNEKLFF
>-|-|TRBJ2-1|TRBV6-4
TGTGCCAGCAGTGTAGAGAGGGACAATGAGCAGTTCTTC
CASSVERDNEQFF
>-|-|TRBJ2-7|TRBV27
TGTGCCAGCAGTTTATCGTCAGTCTACGAGCAGTACTTC
CASSLSSVYEQYF
>-|-|TRBJ1-2|TRBV11-1
TGTGCCAGCAGCTTAGTTGGTACACAACCCAACTATGGCTACACCTTC
CASSLVGTQPNYGYTF
>-|-|TRBJ1-4|TRBV4-1
TGCGCCAGCAGCCACGACGCAGGGGATGCAACTAATGAAAAACTGTTTTTT
CASSHDAGDATNEKLFF
>TRBD2|-|TRBJ2-3|TRBV7-8
TGTGCCAGCAGCCGAGGGACTAGCGGGGGTGGTCGAGATACGCAGTATTTT
CASSRGTSGGGRDTQYF
>-|once|TRBJ1-1|TRBV6-5
TGTGCCAGCAGCCGTCAGGGCACGAACACTGAAGCTTTCTTT
CASSRQGTNTEAFF
>-|-|TRBJ2-1|TRBV6-2/TRBV6-3
TGTGCCAGCAGTTACCCCCCAGGAAGTGTGCTCTTC
CASSYPPGSVLF
>TRBD1|-|TRBJ1-2|TRBV7-2
TGTGCCAGCAGCTCAATGGGACAGATCGGCTATGGCTACACCTTC
CASSSMGQIGYGYTF
>TRBD1|once|TRBJ1-2|TRBV5-1
TGCGCCAGCAGCTTGGGGACAGGGCCTAACTATGGCTACACCTTC
CASSLGTGPNYGYTF
>-|once|TRBJ1-2|TRBV7-9
TGTGCCAGCAGCCATGGGGAGAACTATGGCTACACCTTC
CASSHGENYGYTF
>TRBD2|-|TRBJ2-5|TRBV7-9
TGTGCCAGCAGCTTTGGAGCGGGGGGTATAGAGACCCAGTACTTC
CASSFGAGGIETQYF
>TRBD1|-|TRBJ2-1|TRBV6-5
TGTGCCAGCGCGACAGGGAGTTCCCACAATGAGCAGTTCTTC
CASATGSSHNEQFF
>-|-|TRBJ1-2|TRBV7-8
TGTGCCAGCAGCTTAGGCCTCGGGAACTATGGCTACACCTTC
CASSLGLGNYGYTF
>TRBD1|-|TRBJ1-2|TRBV28
TGTGCCAGCAGTTTAGGGGGACAGGGCCAGACCTATGGCTACACCTTC
CASSLGGQGQTYGYTF
>-|-|TRBJ2-5|TRBV18
TGTGCCAGCTCAGCCGACAGGCAGCAAGAGACCCAGTACTTC
CASSADRQQETQYF
>TRBD1|-|TRBJ2-6|TRBV2
TGTGCCAGCAGTGCCGGGACAGGGAGTGCTGGGGCCAACGTCCTGACTTTC
CASSAGTGSAGANVLTF
>TRBD2|-|TRBJ2-6|TRBV5-8
TGTGCCAGCACCCGGGACTATACTCTGGGAGCCAACGTCCTGACTTTC
CASTRDYTLGANVLTF
>-|-|TRBJ1-6|TRBV7-2
TGTGCCAGCAGCTTCTCTCCGGGTGGGCCCCTCCACTTT
CASSFSPGGPLHF
>-|-|TRBJ2-3|TRBV19
TGTGCCAGTAGTAAGGCTGGGGGGATAGATACGCAGTATTTT
CASSKAGGIDTQYF
>TRBD1|-|TRBJ1-3|TRBV27
TGTGCCAGCAAGGAGAAGGGACAGAAGTCTGGAAACACCATATATTTT
CASKEKGQKSGNTIYF
>-|-|TRBJ1-1|TRBV18
TGTGCCAGCTCAGCCACAGAGAACACTGAAGCTTTCTTT
CASSATENTEAFF
>-|-|TRBJ2-2|TRBV23-1
TGCGCCAGCAGTCAATCTAGGGAGGGGAAGCCAGGGGGCGGTGGCGGGGAGCTGTTTTTT
CASSQSREGKPGGGGGELFF
>-|-|TRBJ1-2|TRBV12-5
TGTGCTAGTGGTTTGCTACGGGGATCTAACTATGGCTACACCTTC
CASGLLRGSNYGYTF
>-|many|TRBJ2-2|TRBV6-5
TGTGCCAGCAGAGGGCCAGGGGTCCCCGGGGAGCTGTTTTTT
CASRGPGVPGELFF
>-|-|TRBJ1-3|TRBV25-1
TGTGCCAGCAGTGAGGCAGAATTTGCTGGAAACACCATATATTTT
CASSEAEFAGNTIYF
>-|-|TRBJ1-1|TRBV3-1/TRBV3-2
TGTGCCAGCAGCCGCCCAGGGAAGAGAGAAGCTTTCTTT
CASSRPGKREAFF
>-|-|TRBJ2-2|TRBV28
TGTGCCAGCAGTAGTTTGAGATCGAACACCGGGGAGCTGTTTTTT
CASSSLRSNTGELFF
>-|-|TRBJ2-3|TRBV7-6
TGTGCCAGCAGCTCCGTGGCAGGGGCGAGCACAGATACGCAGTATTTT
CASSSVAGASTDTQYF
>TRBD1|-|TRBJ1-1|TRBV7-2
TGTGCCAGCAGTCGCGACAGGGTGGGGGGAGCTTTCTTT
CASSRDRVGGAFF
>TRBD1|-|TRBJ1-5|TRBV10-3
TGTGCCATCAGTGACCACTCCGGGACAGGGAACAATCAGCCCCAGCATTTT
CAISDHSGTGNNQPQHF
>TRBD1|-|TRBJ1-4|TRBV5-1
TGCGCCAGCAGCAATGGACAGGGAAATGAAAAACTGTTTTTT
CASSNGQGNEKLFF
>TRBD1|-|TRBJ2-3|TRBV6-6
TGTGCCAGCAGTCAAACAGGGGGGAGCACAGATACGCAGTATTTT
CASSQTGGSTDTQYF
>-|few|TRBJ2-7|TRBV28
TGTGCCAGCACTGAGGGCGCGGAAGAGCAGTACTTC
CASTEGAEEQYF
>TRBD1|-|TRBJ2-7|TRBV6-5
TGTGCCAGCAGTTCATCCGGGACAGGAATCGAGCAGTACTTC
CASSSSGTGIEQYF
>-|-|TRBJ1-6|TRBV29-1
TGCAGCGCAGGGGAGGGTAATTCACCCCTCCACTTT
CSAGEGNSPLHF
>TRBD2|few|TRBJ2-3|TRBV4-1
TGCGCCAGCAGCCAGCCTAGCGGGGTTAAGGAAACGCAGTATTTT
CASSQPSGVKETQYF